The clone carrying this T cell receptor (beta chain) was detected ten times or more. Its antigen is still unknown. These data are taken from a study of T-cell reconstitution after alpha-beta-depleted transplantation in children. Study conclusions and caveats: Several hundred rapidly expanded clones from non-depleted graft cells reportedly supplied alpha-beta T cells about two months post-transplant. It was newly produced T cells that mostly accounted for T-cell counts and diversity one year after transplant.

Deletions cut 0 bases from V and 0 bases from J, with 19 bases between. The CDR3 sequence is 19 residues long. Germline CDR1 and CDR2: SGHRS and YFSETQ. Using unique molecular identifiers, the investigators prepared the TCRbeta library. A single record per CDR3 protein comes from TCRdb applying MiXCR to the PCR reads. Altogether some 200,000 distinct CDR3 sequences are present, about 8.2% being singletons, with the ten largest covering 35% to 45%. The TCR comes from a male patient aged 2 to 9 who had a stem cell transplant for acute myeloid leukemia, so the T cells may come from the graft donor. This specimen consisted of PBMCs, mostly from graft donor cells, obtained 360 days after TCRalphabeta/CD19-depleted stem cell transplant. The rearrangement links TRBV5-1 to TRBJ2-1, with D possibly being TRBD2 (7 bases). CDR3 sequence: CASSLDRRGGLSSYNEQFF. In nucleotides, the CDR3 is TGCGCCAGCAGCTTGGATCGACGCGGGGGCCTCAGCTCCTACAATGAGCAGTTCTTC.